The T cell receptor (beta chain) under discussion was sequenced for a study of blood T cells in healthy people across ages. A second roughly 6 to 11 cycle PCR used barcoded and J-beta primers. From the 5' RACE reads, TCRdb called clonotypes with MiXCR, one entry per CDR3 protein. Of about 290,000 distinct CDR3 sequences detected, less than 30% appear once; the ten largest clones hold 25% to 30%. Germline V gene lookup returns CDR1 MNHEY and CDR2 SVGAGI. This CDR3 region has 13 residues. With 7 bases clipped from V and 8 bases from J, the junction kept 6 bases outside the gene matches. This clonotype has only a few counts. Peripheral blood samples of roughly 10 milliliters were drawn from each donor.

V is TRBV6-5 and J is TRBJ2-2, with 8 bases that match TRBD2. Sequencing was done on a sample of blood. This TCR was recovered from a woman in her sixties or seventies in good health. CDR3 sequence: CASKAGVLGELFF. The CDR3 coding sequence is TGTGCCAGCAAAGCGGGAGTTTTGGGGGAGCTGTTTTTT.